This T cell receptor beta chain was sequenced for a study of T cell repertoires in cytomegalovirus infection. As for the study in general: Well-studied HLA-B-restricted CMV epitopes were used in the study alongside recently identified HLA-C-restricted ones. Shared public TCR beta signatures pointed to both CMV infection and a matching HLA type. Whole-study results and caveats: There were HLA-C-restricted CMV-specific TCR beta clonotypes dominating the ex vivo response. Summed frequency of shared TCR beta families picked out CMV carriers who also had the relevant HLA.

MiXCR, applied by TCRdb to the reads, yields one record per CDR3 protein. The sample includes 550,000 to 700,000 distinct CDR3 sequences, around 40% of them seen just once. This clonotype was detected a few times. The antigen remains unidentified. Trimming cost V 3 bases and J 7 bases, with 13 bases left between them. The germline V gene has CDR1 SGHTA and CDR2 FQGNSA. This CDR3 contains 13 residues. The starting material was cultured PBMCs, obtained from culture after CMV antigen stimulation. The V call is TRBV7-2, the J call TRBJ2-7, with D perhaps given as TRBD1 or TRBD2 (5 bases each). This TCR derives from a human donor in good health (CMV status not recorded). Some clones in this sample may be carry-over from other donors' samples. CDR3 sequence: CASSFSGAIEQYF. Here the CDR3 DNA reads TGTGCCAGCAGCTTCTCCGGGGCCATAGAGCAGTACTTC.